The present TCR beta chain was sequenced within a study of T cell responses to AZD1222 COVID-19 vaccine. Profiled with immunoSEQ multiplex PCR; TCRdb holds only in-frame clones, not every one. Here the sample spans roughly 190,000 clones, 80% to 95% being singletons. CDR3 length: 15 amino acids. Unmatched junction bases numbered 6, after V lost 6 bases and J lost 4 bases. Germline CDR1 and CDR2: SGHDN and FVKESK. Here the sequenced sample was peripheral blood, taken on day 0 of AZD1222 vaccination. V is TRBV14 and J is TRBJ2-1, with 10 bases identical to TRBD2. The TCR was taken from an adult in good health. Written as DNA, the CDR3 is TGTGCCAGCAGGCGTACTAGCGGGGCGTACAATGAGCAGTTCTTC. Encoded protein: CASRRTSGAYNEQFF.